These 21 T cell receptor beta chains share one sample of origin, sequenced in a study of cytomegalovirus exposure and HLA in healthy donors. The repertoire was sequenced with immunoSEQ multiplex PCR; TCRdb's copy has only in-frame clones and lacks some. The sample holds over 200,000 clones, roughly 89% seen once. Input material: PBMCs. The receptors shown here come from a woman under 30 in good health and CMV-seronegative.

The J gene is TRBJ2-2, the V gene TRBV4-3, with TRBD2 identical over 11 bases. The CDR3 is 16 amino acids. Looked up from germline, CDR1 is LGHNA and CDR2 is YSLEER. Germline trimming cut 4 bases from V and 7 bases from J; bases unmatched to any gene: 8. The CDR3 DNA sequence: TGCGCCAGCAGCCCCTCTAGCGGGGGGCACAACGGGGAGCTGTTTTTT. It is translated as CASSPSSGGHNGELFF.

V and J are TRBV6-5 and TRBJ2-1; TRBD2 might be the D (5 bases). The CDR3 spans 14 residues. V gave up 0 bases and J gave up 9 bases, with 12 bases separating them. Germline loops: CDR1 MNHEY, CDR2 SVGAGI. CDR3 protein: CASSYSPGVAEQFF. CDR3 DNA: TGTGCCAGCAGTTACTCTCCCGGGGTTGCTGAGCAGTTCTTC.

This clone appeared a few times. This CDR3 reads CASSEPFESDEQYF. Here the CDR3 DNA reads TGTGCCAGCAGTGAGCCCTTTGAAAGCGACGAGCAGTACTTC. The rearrangement uses TRBV25-1 and TRBJ2-7; D is unresolved. This CDR3 has 14 residues. V lost 3 bases, J lost 5 bases, and 14 bases lay in between. The germline CDR1 and CDR2 sequences are MGHDK and SYGVNS.

The chain combines TRBV4-1 with TRBJ2-1, with TRBD2 matching 8 bases. The CDR3 covers 15 residues. Germline V gives CDR1 MGHRA, CDR2 YSYEKL. V shed 0 bases, J shed 5 bases, and the junction held 3 bases outside the gene matches. CDR3 amino acids: CASSQDRRGDNEQFF. In DNA, the CDR3 is TGCGCCAGCAGCCAAGATCGGCGGGGGGACAATGAGCAGTTCTTC.

This chain links TRBV6-5 with TRBJ2-1; tentatively, D is TRBD2 (6 bases). Germline values: CDR1 MNHEY, CDR2 SVGAGI. V was cut by 3 bases and J by 4 bases, with 16 bases left in between. The CDR3 runs to 16 residues. CDR3: CASSYGAGTWYNEQFF. Written as DNA, the CDR3 is TGTGCCAGCAGTTATGGGGCCGGGACTTGGTACAATGAGCAGTTCTTC.

In this sample, this clone turned up once. The chain combines TRBV2 with TRBJ1-2; D might be TRBD1 (5 bases). CDR1 and CDR2 from the germline V gene are SNHLY and FYNNEI. The CDR3 has 15 residues. V was pared by 6 bases and J by 5 bases, with 19 bases between. CDR3 region: CASREREGLIYGYTF. CDR3 DNA sequence: TGTGCCAGCAGAGAGAGGGAGGGGCTGATATATGGCTACACCTTC.

This sequence joins TRBV7-9 and TRBJ2-5, with D unclear. This CDR3 has 14 amino acids. V gave up 1 base and J gave up 4 bases, with 10 bases separating them. Germline V gene sequence: CDR1 SEHNR, CDR2 FQNEAQ (reference sequence). The CDR3: CASSLETTGETQYF. The CDR3 DNA sequence: TGTGCCAGCAGCTTAGAGACGACGGGAGAGACCCAGTACTTC.

The chain combines TRBV10-3 with TRBJ1-1; 8 bases are shared with TRBD1. Germline CDR1 ENHRY, CDR2 SYGVKD. The CDR3 contains 13 residues. Losses at the gene ends were 3 bases for V and 7 bases for J; bases not matched to a gene: 4. CDR3 DNA sequence: TGTGCCATCAGTGACAGGGGGCTACTTGAAGCTTTCTTT. As protein: CAISDRGLLEAFF.

V and J are TRBV2 and TRBJ2-3; 8 positions match TRBD1. In germline, CDR1 is SNHLY, CDR2 FYNNEI. The CDR3 covers 17 residues. V lost 0 bases to trimming and J lost 4 bases; unmatched junction nucleotides: 9. The CDR3, as DNA: TGTGCCAGCAGTGAAGCGGGGGCCGACAGGGGAGCAGATACGCAGTATTTT. Protein sequence: CASSEAGADRGADTQYF.

This sequence joins TRBV4-2 and TRBJ1-3; a weak D match, TRBD1 (6 bases). Between the trimmed V and J ends, which lost 0 bases and 0 bases, there was a span of 6 bases. This CDR3 region has 15 residues. CDR1 and CDR2 from the germline V gene are LGHNA and YNFKEQ. The chain's CDR3 is CASSQEQGSGNTIYF. The CDR3 DNA reads TGTGCCAGCAGCCAAGAACAGGGCTCTGGAAACACCATATATTTT.

V and J are TRBV2 and TRBJ1-5; weak D call: TRBD1 (5 bases). Trimming stripped 7 bases from V and 6 bases from J, with 19 bases between. CDR3 length equals 15 residues. Germline V CDR1 and CDR2: SNHLY, FYNNEI. The CDR3 is CASNTVGGWGQPQHF. The DNA for the CDR3 is TGTGCCAGCAACACTGTCGGGGGGTGGGGTCAGCCCCAGCATTTT.

The gene calls are TRBV9 and TRBJ2-5, with 8 bases identical to TRBD2. CDR1 and CDR2 from the germline V gene are SGDLS and YYNGEE. V lost 3 bases, J lost 1 base, and 8 bases stayed unmatched. The CDR3 consists of 16 residues. The CDR3 is CASSAGSGTSQETQYF. The CDR3 nucleotides read TGTGCCAGCAGCGCGGGATCCGGGACTAGCCAAGAGACCCAGTACTTC.

The rearrangement uses TRBV7-5 and TRBJ1-4; whether TRBD1, the table's D call, matches the DNA was not checked. TRBV7-5 is tagged as a pseudogene. This CDR3 has 17 amino acids. The DNA of the CDR3 is TGTGCCAGAAGCCGCCAGCAGGGGAAATATGGAAATGAAAAACTGTTTTTT. The encoded protein is CARSRQQGKYGNEKLFF.

This clone was observed once. V is TRBV7-2 and J is TRBJ1-2, with 8 bases matching TRBD1. V lost 3 bases and J lost 8; bases outside the gene matches: 5. The CDR3 extends over 13 amino acids. CDR1 and CDR2 (germline): SGHTA, FQGNSA. The chain's CDR3 is CASSFTGGGGYTF. Here the CDR3 DNA reads TGTGCCAGCAGCTTTACAGGGGGAGGAGGCTACACCTTC.

The chain recombines TRBV2 with TRBJ2-1; 12 bases match TRBD1. Germline V gene data show CDR1 as SNHLY and CDR2 as FYNNEI. The V and J ends lost 7 bases and 0 bases, in that order; junction bases with no gene match: 13. This CDR3 comprises 19 residues. The CDR3 sequence: CASNRKGQGARSSYNEQFF. CDR3 DNA: TGTGCCAGCAACCGGAAGGGACAGGGGGCTCGTAGCTCCTACAATGAGCAGTTCTTC.

The chain joins TRBV5-1 to TRBJ2-3; D is possibly TRBD2 (5 bases). V dropped 4 bases and J dropped 4 bases, with 7 bases sitting between them. This CDR3 spans 12 amino acids. Germline lookup yields CDR1 SGHRS and CDR2 YFSETQ. For the CDR3, the DNA is TGCGCCAGCAGCGAGGGTTCAGATACGCAGTATTTT. Residues: CASSEGSDTQYF.

V usage is TRBV5-1 and J usage is TRBJ2-1; TRBD2 matches 11 bases. The CDR3 is 14 residues long. V lost 4 bases and J lost 5; bases outside the gene matches: 2. Germline CDR1 and CDR2: SGHRS and YFSETQ. The CDR3: CASSPSGGNNEQFF. As DNA, the CDR3 is TGCGCCAGCAGCCCTAGCGGGGGGAACAATGAGCAGTTCTTC.

The chain employs TRBV30 and TRBJ1-4; 7 bases match TRBD1. This CDR3 is built from 14 residues. Per the germline V gene, CDR1 is GTSNPN and CDR2 is SVGIG (reference sequence). Trimming cost V 2 bases and J 3 bases; bases outside gene matches: 3. The CDR3 nucleotides are TGTGCCTGGAGTCGCGGGACAGCTAATGAAAAACTGTTTTTT. Translated: CAWSRGTANEKLFF.

This chain links TRBV5-1 with TRBJ1-6; D is undetermined. The V end lost 0 bases, the J end lost 0 bases, and 7 bases lay between the germline ends. The CDR3 is made up of 16 amino acids. Germline values: CDR1 SGHRS, CDR2 YFSETQ. Here the CDR3 DNA reads TGCGCCAGCAGCTTGGACAGTAGCTCCTATAATTCACCCCTCCACTTT. Translating gives CASSLDSSSYNSPLHF.

The J gene is TRBJ2-1, the V gene TRBV4-3; D remains unclear. The V and J ends lost 0 bases and 4 bases respectively, with 7 bases between them. CDR1 is LGHNA, CDR2 YSLEER, per germline. This CDR3 is built from 14 residues. In nucleotides, the CDR3 is TGCGCCAGCAGCCAAGATTTACGGTACAATGAGCAGTTCTTC. It encodes CASSQDLRYNEQFF.

The chain recombines TRBV9 with TRBJ1-1, with D perhaps TRBD1 (6 bases). The germline V and J ends were trimmed by 4 bases and 0 bases, with 22 bases remaining between them. The germline CDR1 and CDR2 sequences are SGDLS and YYNGEE. The CDR3 spans 18 residues. The CDR3 DNA is TGTGCCAGCAGCCCTCGAGGGGGAACCTCAGCATTGAACACTGAAGCTTTCTTT. Encoded protein: CASSPRGGTSALNTEAFF.